Sequencing of this T cell receptor beta chain was carried out in a study of CD8+CD57+ T cells in acquired aplastic anemia. Those patients picked for sequencing had displayed CD8+CD57+ cell expansion on flow cytometry. This clonotype was detected ten times or more. This CDR3 is 16 amino acids long. Germline V gene sequence: CDR1 SGHTA, CDR2 FQGNSA. V gave up 5 bases and J gave up 9 bases, with 24 bases separating them. TCR beta VDJ and CDR3 were profiled, and genomic DNA was the template. TCRdb called the reads again in MiXCR, with one record for every CDR3 protein. The sample has around 170,000 distinct CDR3 sequences, about half seen once.

Sequencing was carried out using sorted CD4+, CD8+, or CD8+CD57+ T cells (not recorded which) from PBMCs. V and J are TRBV7-2 and TRBJ2-3, with TRBD2 as a possible D gene (6 bases). This clonotype was obtained from a human donor with aplastic anemia. CDR3: CASSPFVPGLGSTQYF. Here the CDR3 DNA reads TGTGCCAGCAGCCCGTTTGTCCCGGGACTGGGTTCAACGCAGTATTTT.